These 2 T cell receptor beta chains originate from one sample sequenced in a study of cytomegalovirus exposure and HLA in healthy donors. The primer mix had 60 Vbeta and 13 Jbeta primers. Some clones are missing from TCRdb's copy, which holds only in-frame ones; the method was immunoSEQ multiplex PCR. Found here are 200,000 to 300,000 clones, almost 85% of them singletons; the top ten hold about 2%. Sequencing was performed on PBMCs. Source of these receptors: a woman in her 40s in good health and CMV-seropositive.

Details on this clone: The junction does not match germline at one end; this may be a read error. The chain recombines TRBV28 with TRBJ2-6; 7 bases are a match to TRBD1. CDR3 size: 15 residues. Germline V CDR1 and CDR2: MDHEN, SYDVKM. CDR3 sequence: CASSRDSSGANGLTF. The CDR3 nucleotides read TGTGCCAGCAGCAGGGACAGCTCTGGGGCCAACGGCCTGACTTTC.

The J gene is TRBJ2-1, the V gene TRBV27; TRBD2 matches 7 bases. There are 16 residues in the CDR3. The junction had 7 bases not matched to a gene; V was cut back by 1 base and J by 4 bases. Looked up from germline, CDR1 is MNHEY and CDR2 is SMNVEV (reference sequence). CDR3 DNA: TGTGCCAGCAGTTTATTGGGCGGGAGTGCTTACAATGAGCAGTTCTTC. Its translation is CASSLLGGSAYNEQFF.